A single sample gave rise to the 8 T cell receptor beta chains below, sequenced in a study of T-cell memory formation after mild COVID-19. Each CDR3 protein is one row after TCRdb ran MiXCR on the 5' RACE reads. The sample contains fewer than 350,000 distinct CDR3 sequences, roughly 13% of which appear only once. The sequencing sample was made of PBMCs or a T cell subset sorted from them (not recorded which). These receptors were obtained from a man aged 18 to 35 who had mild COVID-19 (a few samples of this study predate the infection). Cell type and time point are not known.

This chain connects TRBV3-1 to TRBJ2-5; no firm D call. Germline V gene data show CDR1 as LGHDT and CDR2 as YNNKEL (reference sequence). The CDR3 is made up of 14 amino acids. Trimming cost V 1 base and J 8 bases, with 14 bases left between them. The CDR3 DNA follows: TGTGCCAGCAGCCAAGCTGGAGTCATGGGTACCCAGTACTTC. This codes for CASSQAGVMGTQYF.

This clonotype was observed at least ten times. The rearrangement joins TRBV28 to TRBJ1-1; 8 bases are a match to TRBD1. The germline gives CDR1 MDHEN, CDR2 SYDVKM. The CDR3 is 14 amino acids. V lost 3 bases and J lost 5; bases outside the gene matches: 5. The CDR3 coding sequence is TGTGCCAGCAGTTTTCAGGGGGCGAGGACTGAAGCTTTCTTT. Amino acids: CASSFQGARTEAFF.

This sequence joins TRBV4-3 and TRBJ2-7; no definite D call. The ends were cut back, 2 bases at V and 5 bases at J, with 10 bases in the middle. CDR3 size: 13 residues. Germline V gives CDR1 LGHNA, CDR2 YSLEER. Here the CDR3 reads CASSQLGKDEQYF. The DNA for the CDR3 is TGCGCCAGCAGCCAATTGGGAAAGGACGAGCAGTACTTC.

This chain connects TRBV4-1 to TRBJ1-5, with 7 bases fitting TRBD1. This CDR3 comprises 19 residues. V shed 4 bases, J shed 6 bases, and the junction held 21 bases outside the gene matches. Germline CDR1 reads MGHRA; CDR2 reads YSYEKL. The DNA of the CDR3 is TGCGCCAGCAGCCCATACCTTTCCCGGAGACAGGGTGTACGTCAGCCCCAGCATTTT. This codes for CASSPYLSRRQGVRQPQHF.

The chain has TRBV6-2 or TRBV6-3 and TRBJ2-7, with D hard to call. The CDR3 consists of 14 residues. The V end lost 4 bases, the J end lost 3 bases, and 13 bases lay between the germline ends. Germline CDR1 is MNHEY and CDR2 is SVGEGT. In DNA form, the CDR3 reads TGTGCCAGCAGTTTCAGTAGAGGCGGCTACGAGCAGTACGTC. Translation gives CASSFSRGGYEQYV.

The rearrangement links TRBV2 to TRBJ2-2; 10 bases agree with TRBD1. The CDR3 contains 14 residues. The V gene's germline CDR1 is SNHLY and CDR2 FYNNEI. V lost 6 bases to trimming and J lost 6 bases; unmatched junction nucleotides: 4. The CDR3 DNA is TGTGCCAGCAGATTGACAGGGGGCCCCGGGGAGCTGTTTTTT. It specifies CASRLTGGPGELFF.

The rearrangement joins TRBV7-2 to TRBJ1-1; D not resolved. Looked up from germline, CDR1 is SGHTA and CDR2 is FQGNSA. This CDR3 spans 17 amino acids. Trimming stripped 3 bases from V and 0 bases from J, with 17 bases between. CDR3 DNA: TGTGCCAGCAGCTTCCCGGTCTCAACCAGGATGAACACTGAAGCTTTCTTT. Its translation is CASSFPVSTRMNTEAFF. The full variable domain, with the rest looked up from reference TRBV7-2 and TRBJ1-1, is GAGVSQSPSNKVTEKGKDVELRCDPISGHTALYWYRQSLGQGLEFLIYFQGNSAPDKSGLPSDRFSAERTGGSVSTLTIQRTQQEDSAVYLCASSFPVSTRMNTEAFFGQGTRLTVV.

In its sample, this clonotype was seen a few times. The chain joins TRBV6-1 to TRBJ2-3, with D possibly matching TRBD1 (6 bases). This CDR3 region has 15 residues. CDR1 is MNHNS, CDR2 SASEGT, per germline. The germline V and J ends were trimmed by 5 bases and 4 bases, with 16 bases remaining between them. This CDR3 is CASSTGMGGADTQYF. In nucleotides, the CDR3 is TGTGCCAGCAGTACAGGGATGGGTGGGGCAGATACGCAGTATTTT.